The 28 T cell receptor beta chains listed next were all sequenced from one sample in a study of blood T cells in healthy people across ages (dated by TCRdb to about 2015). The library came from 5' RACE. Sequenced on an Illumina HiSeq 2500. A second PCR of about 6 to 11 cycles was performed with a sample-barcoded 5' primer and a J-beta primer mix. TCRdb trimmed the raw reads at Q25, called clones with MiXCR and kept productive beta chains. CDR3 protein duplicates are merged, each entry listing the most common genes and DNA. The sample contains about a million distinct CDR3 sequences, about 53% of them found a single time. The top ten clonotypes cover 20% to 25% of the sample. Sequencing was carried out using blood. Source of these receptors: a woman aged 60 to 75 in good health.

The chain couples TRBV9 to TRBJ1-4, with D unresolved. Germline V gives CDR1 SGDLS, CDR2 YYNGEE. The CDR3 totals 16 residues. The germline V and J ends were trimmed by 3 bases and 0 bases, with 12 bases remaining between them. The CDR3 reads CASSEREDATNEKLFF. The CDR3 DNA reads TGTGCCAGCAGCGAACGGGAGGATGCAACTAATGAAAAACTGTTTTTT.

This clonotype was seen a handful of times. The DNA of the CDR3 is TGTGCCAGCAGCCCTCAAGGAGGGGCTGGGACAGATACGCAGTATTTT. Translating gives CASSPQGGAGTDTQYF. The chain combines TRBV7-2 with TRBJ2-3; perhaps TRBD2 as D (6 bases). This CDR3 contains 16 residues. V was pared by 5 bases and J by 3 bases, with 18 bases between. Germline V gives CDR1 SGHTA, CDR2 FQGNSA.

The chain has TRBV4-1 and TRBJ1-4, with 9 bases lining up with TRBD1. CDR1 is MGHRA and CDR2 is YSYEKL in the germline V gene. There are 16 residues in the CDR3. The V segment lost 3 bases and the J segment 8 bases; nucleotides outside the gene matches: 10. CDR3: CASSQGTGTGNEKLFF. The CDR3 DNA reads as TGCGCCAGCAGCCAGGGAACCGGGACAGGGAACGAAAAACTGTTTTTT.

The rearrangement uses TRBV5-1 and TRBJ2-7, with TRBD2 identical over 10 bases. The V and J ends lost 0 bases and 6 bases, in that order; junction bases with no gene match: 3. Germline-derived CDR1 and CDR2 are SGHRS and YFSETQ. The CDR3 is 14 amino acids. The chain's CDR3 is CASSLASGRTEQYF. DNA of the CDR3: TGCGCCAGCAGCTTGGCTAGCGGGAGAACCGAGCAGTACTTC.

The chain couples TRBV5-1 to TRBJ2-3; tentatively, D is TRBD2 (5 bases). This CDR3 is 15 amino acids long. Germline V lookup: CDR1 SGHRS, CDR2 YFSETQ. V lost 2 bases to trimming and J lost 6 bases, with 16 bases between them. The CDR3 bases are TGCGCCAGCAGCTTCGATAGCGTGATTAGGGATACGCAGTATTTT. Translation gives CASSFDSVIRDTQYF.

This clonotype appeared a few times. The V call is TRBV7-2, the J call TRBJ2-3, with a tentative D call TRBD2 (6 bases). The CDR3 has 12 residues. Germline V gene sequence: CDR1 SGHTA, CDR2 FQGNSA. Deletions cut 9 bases from V and 2 bases from J, with 9 bases between. The CDR3 region has the DNA TGTGCCAGTAGCGGCCCCACAGATACGCAGTATTTT. Protein: CASSGPTDTQYF.

The chain uses TRBV5-1 and TRBJ2-3; TRBD2 aligns across 8 bases. This CDR3 has 16 residues. Trimming at V came to 0 bases and at J to 1 base, leaving 4 bases not matched to a gene. Germline V gene data show CDR1 as SGHRS and CDR2 as YFSETQ. The CDR3 DNA reads TGCGCCAGCAGCTTGGTCTTGCGGGAGGGCACAGATACGCAGTATTTT. Its protein product is CASSLVLREGTDTQYF. Full variable domain (rest looked up from reference TRBV5-1 and TRBJ2-3): KAGVTQTPRYLIKTRGQQVTLSCSPISGHRSVSWYQQTPGQGLQFLFEYFSETQRNKGNFPGRFSGRQFSNSRSEMNVSTLELGDSALYLCASSLVLREGTDTQYFGPGTRLTVL.

This clonotype occurred a few times. J is TRBJ1-2 and V is TRBV18; D not certain. V lost 5 bases and J 9 bases, leaving 10 bases between the germline ends. Germline loops: CDR1 KGHSH, CDR2 LQKENI. This CDR3 spans 11 amino acids. CDR3 protein: CASSTAESYTF. CDR3 in DNA: TGTGCCAGCTCAACGGCGGAGAGCTACACCTTC.

The table lists this clonotype with a few counts. The chain links TRBV18 to TRBJ2-4; tentatively, D is TRBD2 (6 bases). The germline V gene encodes CDR1 KGHSH and CDR2 LQKENI. The ends were cut back, 2 bases at V and 3 bases at J, with 11 bases in the middle. The length of the CDR3 is 15 residues. CDR3 DNA sequence: TGTGCCAGCTCACCAGGCCTGGAGGGCAAAAACATTCAGTACTTC. The encoded protein is CASSPGLEGKNIQYF.

The chain recombines TRBV9 with TRBJ1-1; 8 bases map to TRBD1. CDR3 length: 15 residues. CDR1 is SGDLS and CDR2 is YYNGEE in the germline V gene. J lost 4 bases, V lost 3 bases, and 8 bases had no gene match. The DNA of the CDR3 is TGTGCCAGCAGCGCCCGGACAGGGCATGGCACTGAAGCTTTCTTT. It codes for CASSARTGHGTEAFF.

The gene calls are TRBV3-1 and TRBJ1-1; D is undetermined. The CDR3 covers 15 residues. V gave up 4 bases and J gave up 1 base, with 13 bases separating them. In germline, CDR1 is LGHDT, CDR2 YNNKEL (reference sequence). The CDR3 loop reads CASSRYGQQNTEAFF. DNA for the CDR3: TGTGCCAGCAGCCGCTACGGGCAGCAGAACACTGAAGCTTTCTTT.

This sequence joins TRBV29-1 and TRBJ2-7; 7 bases are a match to TRBD1. The CDR3 is 13 residues long. Germline CDR1 and CDR2: SQVTM and ANQGSEA. V lost 7 bases to trimming and J lost 2 bases; unmatched junction nucleotides: 8. CDR3 protein: CSGSRDSPYEQYF. CDR3 nucleotide sequence: TGCAGCGGGTCCCGGGACAGTCCCTACGAGCAGTACTTC.

This clonotype was counted a single time. The genes are TRBV5-1 and TRBJ2-1; 9 nucleotides agree with TRBD2. The J segment lost 9 bases and the V segment lost 2 bases, leaving 3 bases of the junction unmatched. Germline V gene lookup returns CDR1 SGHRS and CDR2 YFSETQ. The CDR3 sequence is 13 residues long. CDR3 coding DNA: TGCGCCAGCAGCTTTATACTAGCGGGTGAGCAGTTCTTC. Amino acids: CASSFILAGEQFF.

The gene calls are TRBV5-1 and TRBJ2-5, with 10 bases aligning to TRBD2. V shed 0 bases and J 1 base; nucleotides not matched to a gene: 3. The germline V gene encodes CDR1 SGHRS and CDR2 YFSETQ. The CDR3 is 16 residues long. CDR3 bases: TGCGCCAGCAGCTTGGGGACTAGCGGTTCCCAAGAGACCCAGTACTTC. Its protein is CASSLGTSGSQETQYF.

This clonotype was counted once. The chain carries TRBV7-9 and TRBJ2-4; 9 nucleotides agree with TRBD2. The DNA end favors TRBJ2-7, so the J call may be wrong. The CDR3 contains 16 residues. Germline V CDR1 and CDR2: SEHNR, FQNEAQ (reference sequence). The CDR3 spells CASSRTSAYLLDEQYF. The CDR3 DNA follows: TGTGCCAGCAGCCGGACTAGCGCCTACCTGTTGGACGAGCAGTACTTC.

This clonotype was observed a few times. The CDR3, as DNA: TGTGCCAGCAGCCAGCAGGGTTCTCAGCCCCAGCATTTT. Its protein product is CASSQQGSQPQHF. The chain employs TRBV4-2 and TRBJ1-5; D is perhaps TRBD1 (5 bases). This CDR3 region has 13 residues. Germline loops: CDR1 LGHNA, CDR2 YNFKEQ. V lost 3 bases to trimming and J lost 6 bases, with 9 bases between them.

This chain joins TRBV20-1 and TRBJ2-7; D is tentatively TRBD1 or TRBD2 (7 bases each). The assigned J gene may be wrong: the sequence end matches TRBJ2-5 better. Germline assignment: CDR1 DFQATT and CDR2 SNEGSKA (reference sequence). This CDR3 comprises 13 residues. CDR3 sequence (DNA): TGCAGTGGGGGAGGGGACAGTCCTGGGACCCAGTACTTC. It is translated as CSGGGDSPGTQYF.

V usage is TRBV14 and J usage is TRBJ2-7; the D gene is possibly TRBD2 (5 bases). The J call may be faulty, since TRBJ2-5 better matches the DNA end. The CDR3 has 12 amino acids. Germline V CDR1 and CDR2: SGHDN, FVKESK. Here the CDR3 reads CASGASRETQYF. The CDR3, as DNA: TGTGCCAGTGGTGCTAGCCGAGAGACCCAGTACTTC.

The chain links TRBV6-6 to TRBJ2-7, with 7 bases that match TRBD2. J gave up 1 base and V 5 bases, and 11 bases lay outside the gene matches. Germline V gene data show CDR1 as MNHNY and CDR2 as SVGAGI (reference sequence). The CDR3 loop spans 16 amino acids. CDR3 sequence: CASSRDARDYSYEQYF. The DNA of the CDR3 is TGTGCCAGCAGTCGGGACGCCCGGGACTATTCCTACGAGCAGTACTTC.

V and J are TRBV18 and TRBJ2-3, with 11 bases that match TRBD1. V lost 8 bases, J lost 5 bases, and 6 bases stayed unmatched. CDR3 length equals 14 residues. CDR1 is KGHSH and CDR2 is LQKENI in the germline V gene. CDR3 region: CASTGTGGRDTQYF. The CDR3 nucleotides are TGTGCCAGCACCGGGACAGGGGGACGAGATACGCAGTATTTT.

This clonotype was found once. The rearrangement joins TRBV2 to TRBJ2-3, with TRBD2 matching over 16 bases. This CDR3 spans 14 amino acids. Germline CDR1 reads SNHLY; CDR2 reads FYNNEI. Unmatched junction bases numbered 3, after V lost 8 bases and J lost 7 bases. CDR3 protein: CASGTSGRAYTQYF. DNA for the CDR3: TGTGCCAGCGGGACTAGCGGGAGGGCATATACGCAGTATTTT.

The gene calls are TRBV27 and TRBJ2-7; 15 bases are shared with TRBD2. The CDR3 length is 17 residues. The junction had 13 bases not matched to a gene; V was cut back by 6 bases and J by 7 bases. Germline loops: CDR1 MNHEY, CDR2 SMNVEV (reference sequence). The CDR3 is CASRFSGLAGGLGEQYF. In nucleotides, the CDR3 is TGTGCCAGCAGATTCTCGGGACTAGCGGGGGGCCTAGGGGAGCAGTACTTC.

CDR3 loop: CASSGTGVNRETQYF. In DNA form, the CDR3 reads TGCGCCAGCAGCGGGACAGGGGTGAACCGAGAGACCCAGTACTTC. The chain joins TRBV5-1 to TRBJ2-5, with 10 bases aligning to TRBD1. The J segment lost 4 bases and the V segment lost 4 bases, leaving 7 bases of the junction unmatched. The CDR3 length is 15 residues. Germline values: CDR1 SGHRS, CDR2 YFSETQ. The variable domain in full, completed from reference TRBV5-1 and TRBJ2-5, reads KAGVTQTPRYLIKTRGQQVTLSCSPISGHRSVSWYQQTPGQGLQFLFEYFSETQRNKGNFPGRFSGRQFSNSRSEMNVSTLELGDSALYLCASSGTGVNRETQYFGPGTRLLVL.

This chain uses TRBV5-8 with TRBJ2-1; TRBD1 or TRBD2 may be the D gene (6 bases each). There are 13 residues in the CDR3. Trimming cost V 3 bases and J 10 bases, with 14 bases left between them. Germline V CDR1 and CDR2: SGHTS, YDEGEE. The CDR3 DNA is TGTGCCAGCAGCTGGGGAGGACAGAGCGAGCAGTTCTTC. Residues: CASSWGGQSEQFF.

The V and J genes are TRBV29-1 and TRBJ2-1; D tentatively fits TRBD1 or TRBD2 (5 bases each). Per germline, CDR1 SQVTM and CDR2 ANQGSEA. Trimming took 5 bases from V and 0 from J, leaving 11 bases between them. The CDR3 spans 14 residues. Here the CDR3 DNA reads TGCAGCGTTCTACGGGGCAGCTCCTACAATGAGCAGTTCTTC. This translates into CSVLRGSSYNEQFF.

There are a few counts of this clonotype. The chain has TRBV4-1 and TRBJ1-1; weak D call: TRBD1 (5 bases). V was trimmed by 7 bases and J by 5 bases, leaving 20 bases between them. Germline V gene sequence: CDR1 MGHRA, CDR2 YSYEKL. CDR3 length equals 15 residues. The CDR3 nucleotides are TGCGCCAGCACCCCCGGGACCCCCGCGGTGACTGAAGCTTTCTTT. Encoded protein: CASTPGTPAVTEAFF.

The chain links TRBV7-2 to TRBJ1-2; perhaps TRBD1 as D (5 bases). This CDR3 spans 15 amino acids. Germline CDR1 SGHTA, CDR2 FQGNSA. Between the trimmed V and J ends, which lost 5 bases and 2 bases, there was a span of 15 bases. The CDR3 bases are TGTGCCAGCAGCGCTCAGGGCCCAGGGAACTATGGCTACACCTTC. This encodes CASSAQGPGNYGYTF.

This clonotype was detected a few times. The J gene is TRBJ2-7, the V gene TRBV28, with 9 nucleotides matching TRBD1. The CDR3 contains 12 residues. From germline, CDR1 is MDHEN and CDR2 SYDVKM. With V trimmed by 11 bases and J by 4 bases, 6 bases remained unmatched. The CDR3 loop reads CAGQGQNYEQYF. The CDR3 DNA follows: TGTGCCGGACAGGGGCAAAATTACGAGCAGTACTTC.